This T cell receptor (beta chain) was obtained from a study of PD-1 blockade in classical Hodgkin lymphoma. Points from the study as a whole: Some patients started nivolumab under 1 year after ASCT, and they were excluded. In CD4+ cells, TCR diversity went up significantly by C4D1, but in CD8+ cells it did not.

Trimming shortened V by 0 bases and J by 3 bases, and 17 bases separated the two germline ends. This CDR3 has 17 amino acids. In germline, CDR1 is SGDLS, CDR2 YYNGEE. Indicated time point: cycle 4 day 1 (C4D1), after around six weeks of nivolumab. The patients all showed relapse after autologous stem cell transplantation, while their brentuximab vedotin exposure varied. Best responses fell into complete response, partial response or progressive disease. Details on this clone: Its specificity is not known.

Here immunoSEQ multiplex PCR was the method, and the copy in TCRdb shows in-frame clones only, minus some. The sample comprises over 20,000 clones, approximately 89% of which are singletons, and 13% rests with the top ten. This receptor was identified in a human donor with classical Hodgkin lymphoma. Material: peripheral blood mononuclear cells (PBMCs), obtained before the fourth cycle of nivolumab. The chain joins TRBV9 to TRBJ2-3; D is uncertain. Here the CDR3 reads CASSVDVGFDLTDTQYF. The CDR3 DNA reads TGTGCCAGCAGCGTAGATGTGGGCTTTGACCTGACAGATACGCAGTATTTT. The full variable domain, rest sourced from reference TRBV9 and TRBJ2-3, is DSGVTQTPKHLITATGQRVTLRCSPRSGDLSVYWYQQSLDQGLQFLIQYYNGEERAKGNILERFSAQQFPDLHSELNLSSLELGDSALYFCASSVDVGFDLTDTQYFGPGTRLTVL.